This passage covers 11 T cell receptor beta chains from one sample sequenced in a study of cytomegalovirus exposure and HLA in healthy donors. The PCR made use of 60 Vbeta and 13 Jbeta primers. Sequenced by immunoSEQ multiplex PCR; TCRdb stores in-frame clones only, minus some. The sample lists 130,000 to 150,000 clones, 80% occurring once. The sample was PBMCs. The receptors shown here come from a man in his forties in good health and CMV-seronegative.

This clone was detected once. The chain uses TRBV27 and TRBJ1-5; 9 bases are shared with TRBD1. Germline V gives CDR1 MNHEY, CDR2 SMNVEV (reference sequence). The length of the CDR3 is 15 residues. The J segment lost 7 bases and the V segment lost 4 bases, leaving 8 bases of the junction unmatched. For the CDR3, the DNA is TGTGCCAGCAGTTCTACCGGGACAGGGTACCAGCCCCAGCATTTT. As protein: CASSSTGTGYQPQHF.

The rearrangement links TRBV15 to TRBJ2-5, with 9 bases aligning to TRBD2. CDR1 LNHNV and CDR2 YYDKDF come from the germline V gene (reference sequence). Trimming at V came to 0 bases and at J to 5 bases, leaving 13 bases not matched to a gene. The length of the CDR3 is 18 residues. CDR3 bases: TGTGCCACCAGCAGAGAGACATTAGCGGGGGCCCCGGGGGAGACCCAGTACTTC. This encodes CATSRETLAGAPGETQYF.

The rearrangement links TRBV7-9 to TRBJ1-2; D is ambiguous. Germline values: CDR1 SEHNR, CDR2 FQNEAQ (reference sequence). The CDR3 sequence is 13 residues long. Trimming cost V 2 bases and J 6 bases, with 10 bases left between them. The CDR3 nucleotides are TGTGCCAGCAGCTTAACCCCCCCGGATGGCTACACCTTC. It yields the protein CASSLTPPDGYTF.

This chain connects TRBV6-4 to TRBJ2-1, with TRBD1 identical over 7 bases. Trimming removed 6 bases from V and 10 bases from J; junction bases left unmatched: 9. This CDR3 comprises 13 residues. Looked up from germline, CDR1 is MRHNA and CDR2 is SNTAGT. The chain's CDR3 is CASRADRVGEQFF. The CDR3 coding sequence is TGTGCCAGCAGAGCCGACAGGGTCGGCGAGCAGTTCTTC.

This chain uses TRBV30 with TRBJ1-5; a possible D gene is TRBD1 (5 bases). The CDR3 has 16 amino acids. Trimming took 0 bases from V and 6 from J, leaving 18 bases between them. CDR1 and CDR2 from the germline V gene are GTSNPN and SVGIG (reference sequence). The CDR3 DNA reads TGTGCCTGGAGTGTACCCGCATCGGGGGGTCGTCAGCCCCAGCATTTT. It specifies CAWSVPASGGRQPQHF.

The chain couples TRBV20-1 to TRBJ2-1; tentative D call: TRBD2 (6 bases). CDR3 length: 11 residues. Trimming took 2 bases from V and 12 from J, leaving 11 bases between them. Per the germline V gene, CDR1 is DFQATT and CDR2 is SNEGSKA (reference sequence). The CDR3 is CSARRSGWQFF. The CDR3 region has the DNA TGCAGTGCTAGACGCAGCGGGTGGCAGTTCTTC.

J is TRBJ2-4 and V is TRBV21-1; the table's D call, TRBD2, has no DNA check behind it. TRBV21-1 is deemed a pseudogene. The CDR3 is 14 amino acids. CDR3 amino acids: CASSTEGNKNIQYF. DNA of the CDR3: TGTGCCAGCAGCACCGAGGGAAACAAAAACATTCAGTACTTC.

The CDR3: CASSLSVTMGLEAFF. Written as DNA, the CDR3 is TGTGCCAGCAGCTTAAGCGTGACCATGGGGCTTGAAGCTTTCTTT. V is TRBV7-2 and J is TRBJ1-1; D may be TRBD1 (5 bases). Germline values: CDR1 SGHTA, CDR2 FQGNSA. Trimming took off 2 bases at V and 7 bases at J, with 17 bases between the two ends. This CDR3 contains 15 residues. The full variable domain, with the rest looked up from reference TRBV7-2 and TRBJ1-1, is GAGVSQSPSNKVTEKGKDVELRCDPISGHTALYWYRQSLGQGLEFLIYFQGNSAPDKSGLPSDRFSAERTGGSVSTLTIQRTQQEDSAVYLCASSLSVTMGLEAFFGQGTRLTVV.

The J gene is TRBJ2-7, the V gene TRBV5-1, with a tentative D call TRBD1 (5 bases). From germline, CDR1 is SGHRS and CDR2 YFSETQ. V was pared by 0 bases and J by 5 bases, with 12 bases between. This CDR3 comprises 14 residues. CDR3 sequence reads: CASSLGQGNNEQYF. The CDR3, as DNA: TGCGCCAGCAGCTTGGGGCAGGGAAACAACGAGCAGTACTTC.

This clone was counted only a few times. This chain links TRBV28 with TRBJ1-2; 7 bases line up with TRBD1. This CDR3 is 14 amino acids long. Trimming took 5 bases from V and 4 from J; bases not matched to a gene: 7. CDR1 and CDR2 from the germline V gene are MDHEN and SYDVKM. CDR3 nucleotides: TGTGCCAGCAGTCGGACAGGTATGACCTATGGCTACACCTTC. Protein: CASSRTGMTYGYTF.

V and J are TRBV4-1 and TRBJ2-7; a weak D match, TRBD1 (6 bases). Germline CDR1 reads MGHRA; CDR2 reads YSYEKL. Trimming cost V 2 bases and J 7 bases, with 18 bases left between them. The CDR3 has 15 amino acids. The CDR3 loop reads CASSQKTGDLREQYF. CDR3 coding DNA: TGCGCCAGCAGCCAAAAGACAGGCGACCTGAGGGAGCAGTACTTC.